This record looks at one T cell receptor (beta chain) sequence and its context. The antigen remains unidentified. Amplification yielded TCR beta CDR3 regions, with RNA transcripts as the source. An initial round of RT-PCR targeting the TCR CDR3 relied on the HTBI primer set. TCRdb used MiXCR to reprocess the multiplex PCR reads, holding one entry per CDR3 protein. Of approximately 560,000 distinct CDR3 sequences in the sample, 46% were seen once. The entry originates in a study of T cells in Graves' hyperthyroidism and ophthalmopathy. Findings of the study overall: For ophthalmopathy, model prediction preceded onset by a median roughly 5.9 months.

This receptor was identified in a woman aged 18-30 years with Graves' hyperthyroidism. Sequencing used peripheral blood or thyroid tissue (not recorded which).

For the CDR3, the DNA is TGTGCCAGCAAGGCCAGCAGGGATGAACGGACCCAGTACTTC. Its protein product is CASKASRDERTQYF. This chain uses TRBV2 with TRBJ2-5, with a weak D call TRBD1 (5 bases). The germline V and J ends were trimmed by 7 bases and 7 bases, with 19 bases remaining between them. Germline V gene data show CDR1 as SNHLY and CDR2 as FYNNEI. The CDR3 is 14 amino acids.